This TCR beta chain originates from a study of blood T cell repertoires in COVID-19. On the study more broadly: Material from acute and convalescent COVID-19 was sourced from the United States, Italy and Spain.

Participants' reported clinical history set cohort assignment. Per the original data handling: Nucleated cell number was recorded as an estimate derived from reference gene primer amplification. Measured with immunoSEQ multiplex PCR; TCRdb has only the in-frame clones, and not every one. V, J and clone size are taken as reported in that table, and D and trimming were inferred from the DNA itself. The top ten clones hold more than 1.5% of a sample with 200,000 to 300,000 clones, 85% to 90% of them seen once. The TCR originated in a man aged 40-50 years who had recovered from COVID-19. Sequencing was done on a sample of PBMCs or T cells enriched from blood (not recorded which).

The CDR3 DNA is TGCGCCAGCAGTCTAGGGAGGAACACTGAAGCTTTCTTT. This translates into CASSLGRNTEAFF. The rearrangement links TRBV23-1 to TRBJ1-1, with D hard to call. TRBV23-1 is classed as an ORF, of uncertain function. The CDR3 consists of 13 residues. The V and J ends lost 4 bases and 1 base respectively, with 7 bases between them.